Below, one T cell receptor beta chain is given with its context. This record belongs to a study of identical twins. TCRdb reanalysed the 5' RACE reads using MiXCR and keeps one entry per CDR3 protein. The table lists 1.5 million to 2 million distinct CDR3 sequences, 25% to 35% of them singletons, with roughly 0.3% in the top ten. Germline assignment: CDR1 DFQATT and CDR2 SNEGSKA (reference sequence). The CDR3 totals 13 residues. V is TRBV20-1 and J is TRBJ2-4; 8 bases fit TRBD2. The J call may be incorrect, as the DNA end agrees better with TRBJ2-5. Specimen: cord blood. The TCR was taken from a newborn girl in good health. The CDR3 DNA reads as TGCAGTGCTAGAAGGGTAGCGGGGGAGACCCAGTACTTC. Translated: CSARRVAGETQYF.